This T cell receptor (beta chain) was recovered during a study of T cells in Graves' hyperthyroidism and ophthalmopathy (dated by TCRdb to between 2018 and 2021). Describing the broader study: TCR V-J signatures able to tell the groups apart were searched for in a discovery cohort of 95 or so patients, of whom approximately 40 had Graves' ophthalmopathy and 57 had stable Graves' hyperthyroidism. Prospective prediction of ophthalmopathy was tested in an independent validation cohort of under 20 hyperthyroidism patients and some 17 patients who later progressed to ophthalmopathy. The study also compared thyroid tissue and blood T-cell repertoires from 6 or 7 Graves' hyperthyroidism patients. TCR Vbeta CDR3 sequencing of 135 peripheral blood samples (more than 40 ophthalmopathy, roughly 74 hyperthyroidism and approximately 17 progressor patients) is reported in the paper. For training and testing, the 100 or so patients in the discovery cohort were randomly divided in a 7:3 ratio. After sampling, hyperthyroidism patients received methimazole starting at 30 mg daily, and ophthalmopathy patients received high-dose intravenous methylprednisolone. Here is what the overall study found, with its caveats: Most expanded thyroid clonotypes (frequency above 0.001) were also found in blood, which suggests that blood repertoires may mirror thyroid immune responses. No statistical method was used to fix the sample size in advance, and group allocation was not hidden from the investigators. A 13 V-J signature model separated ophthalmopathy from stable hyperthyroidism, with around 88% sensitivity and 81% to 82% specificity in cross-validation and 80%/75% in testing. In validation, progression to ophthalmopathy was predicted by the model with more than 65% sensitivity and just over 72% specificity, a median of approximately 6.5 months before onset.

The V end gives up 4 bases and the J end 7 bases, leaving 9 bases in the junction not matched to a gene. CDR1 and CDR2 (SGHRS, YFSETQ) derive from the germline V gene. The CDR3, from cysteine to phenylalanine, totals 14 residues. Only CDR3 DNA remains: 42 bases, in frame from the first base. The TCR beta CDR3 regions were amplified from RNA transcripts. For the first round of RT-PCR on the TCR CDR3, the HTBI primer set was used together with the Qiagen OneStep RT-PCR kit. A second multiplex PCR round built the libraries, followed by size selection and purification. The libraries were sequenced on an Illumina HiSeq2000 using paired-end 100 bp reads. The source study handled its data this way. Raw data were processed with SOAPnuke, discarding reads with adapters, uncalled bases, mean Phred below 15, or no exact constant-primer or identifier match. High-quality paired reads were merged with COPE v1.2.5, and unique nucleotide sequences were defined as clonotypes. MiTCR v1.1 was used to align clonotypes to the IMGT TRBV, TRBD and TRBJ reference segments. The analysis included only V-J combinations with a frequency above 0.0001, which together covered around 99% of the repertoires. A TCS score was defined as the ratio of F50 (clonal expansion) to E x V (chaos), with BLOSUM62-based TCRdist applied between CDR3 peptides within each V-J. Welch's t-statistics and random forest reduced just over 500 V-J features to about 12, which were used in a naive Bayes classifier (R e1071). TCRdb reprocessed the public reads (quality trimming at Q25 with fastp, clone calling with MiXCR) and kept in-frame beta chains. Each CDR3 protein appears once, grouped with its most common genes and DNA. It is TCRdb's table, rather than the study itself, that gives the V and J calls and clone size. Present in this sample are hundreds of thousands of distinct CDR3 sequences, around 45% of which were seen just once. The top ten constitute approximately 8.2% of the sample.

Graves' hyperthyroidism was defined as stable when no progression to ophthalmopathy occurred over 18 months of follow-up. Hyperthyroidism patients were newly diagnosed, with disease duration under 2 months, and aged 18 to 65 years. Patients with uncontrolled infections, other autoimmune diseases, pregnancy or lactation were excluded. Diagnoses were based on clinical symptoms, serum thyroxine and TRAb, thyroid ultrasound and orbital computed tomography. Trizol reagent was used to extract total RNA, and RNA quality was then checked on an Agilent 2100 Bioanalyzer. To note about this clonotype: What this receptor recognizes is not known. The sample holds no much larger clone one base away, and base qualities are not on file.

Sequencing used peripheral blood or thyroid tissue (not recorded which). The source of this sequence is a woman under 30 with Graves' hyperthyroidism. Donor details come from another sample of the same person, matched by shared clones. The chain joins TRBV5-1 to TRBJ2-7, and TRBD1 matches 9 of the central bases. The CDR3 has the sequence CASSPTGGQDEQYF. At the DNA level, the sequence is TGCGCCAGCAGCCCTACAGGGGGCCAAGATGAGCAGTACTTC.